This T cell receptor beta chain comes out of a study of naive CD8 T cells in extremely preterm neonates. In the case of this clone: Its antigen is as yet unknown.

Study findings and constraints: Limitations included small sample size and variable preterm productive templates. Relative to older groups, preterm infants had shorter, less trimmed CDR3s with fewer N additions.

The germline gives CDR1 SQVTM, CDR2 ANQGSEA. V was trimmed by 2 bases and J by 0 bases, leaving 5 bases between them. This CDR3 is built from 14 residues. This table comes from immunoSEQ multiplex PCR, and its TCRdb copy is limited to in-frame clones, with some not included. In the table there are roughly 5,200 clones, about 96% of which are singletons. Extremely preterm deliveries at about 23-27 weeks of gestation provided the preterm samples. Pregnancies with fetal demise were excluded. Per sample, roughly 17,000 to 110,000 naive CD8+ cells were sorted. The chain recombines TRBV29-1 with TRBJ2-6; unclear D gene. The source material was naive CD8+ T cells from cord blood. The receptor was derived from a boy who was born preterm. CDR3: CSVELASGANVLTF. CDR3 bases: TGCAGCGTTGAACTCGCCTCTGGGGCCAACGTCCTGACTTTC.